This T cell receptor beta chain was identified during a study of T cell responses to AZD1222 COVID-19 vaccine. V lost 2 bases and J lost 7; bases outside the gene matches: 11. Germline loops: CDR1 KGHSH, CDR2 LQKENI. The CDR3 contains 15 residues. Generated by immunoSEQ multiplex PCR, the TCRdb table keeps only in-frame clones and is missing some. Seen here are about 170,000 clones, roughly 89% observed once, and the top ten hold around 1.6%. Findings and limits, study-wide: Clonal diversity was possibly underestimated; the donors were predominantly white British and more often female. The CD4 TCRs associated with vaccination extended across spike and predominated at 160-218 and 743-854. Nearly half of spike-specific TCRs reportedly target variant regions that are unmutated in the B.1.351 and B.1.1.7 variants.

Notes on this clone: Its antigen remains unidentified.

The V gene is TRBV18, the J gene TRBJ2-7; 7 positions match TRBD1. This sample comprised peripheral blood, obtained on day 0 of AZD1222 vaccination. This TCR derives from an adult in good health. CDR3 loop: CASSPKGQPNGEQYF. CDR3 nucleotides: TGTGCCAGCTCACCAAAGGGACAGCCTAATGGGGAGCAGTACTTC.